This T cell receptor beta chain was recovered during a study of blood T cell repertoires in COVID-19. The study drew participants aged 18 to 89 years from 20 to 30 US areas. Membership in each cohort depended on participant-reported clinical history. Cohort 3 donors counted as recovered after two negative PCRs, clearance, or resolved symptoms. In germline, CDR1 is SQVTM, CDR2 ANQGSEA. The V segment lost 3 bases and the J segment 6 bases; nucleotides outside the gene matches: 9. CDR3 size: 14 residues. Study processing details: Reference gene primer amplification gave nucleated cell count estimates. Clones were sequenced by immunoSEQ multiplex PCR, and TCRdb holds only the in-frame ones, with some missing. D and trimming come from the DNA, and the V and J calls and clone size come from that table. The sample has some 200,000 clones; approximately 80% are singletons.

The sample comprised PBMCs or T cells enriched from blood (not recorded which). The clonotype originates from a man aged 35 to 55 who had recovered from COVID-19. The chain has TRBV29-1 and TRBJ2-3; 7 bases align to TRBD1. CDR3 loop: CSVDGTEGIDTQYF. The CDR3 region has the DNA TGCAGCGTTGACGGGACAGAGGGCATCGATACGCAGTATTTT.